Here is one T cell receptor beta chain with its context. Its antigen is not identified. The data stem from a study of T cell responses to AZD1222 COVID-19 vaccine. Study-wide context: The analysis combined second doses at about 4 or about 12 weeks. Study conclusions and caveats: Mostly white British, mostly female donors; authors suggested clonal diversity may be underestimated.

This CDR3 comprises 13 residues. Germline V gene sequence: CDR1 SGHDT, CDR2 YYEEEE. The germline V and J ends were trimmed by 7 bases and 5 bases, with 15 bases remaining between them. Data came from immunoSEQ multiplex PCR; TCRdb stores just in-frame clones and leaves some out. This sample yields about 97,000 clones, of which about 89% are seen a single time; around 6.8% belongs to the top ten. This chain joins TRBV5-6 and TRBJ2-5; maybe TRBD2 (6 bases). This sequence originates from an adult in good health. The specimen was peripheral blood, collected on day 0 of AZD1222 vaccination. The CDR3 reads CASSGRGGETQYF. As DNA, the CDR3 is TGTGCCAGCTCGGGCCGCGGAGGGGAGACCCAGTACTTC.